The 8 T cell receptor beta chains listed next were all sequenced from one sample in a study of cytomegalovirus exposure and HLA in healthy donors. Assay: immunoSEQ multiplex PCR; the TCRdb copy retains only in-frame clones and omits some. The sample records about 60,000 clones, 93% being singletons. The specimen sequenced was PBMCs. The receptors shown here come from a woman between 18 and 29 years old in good health and CMV-seronegative.

The rearrangement links TRBV2 to TRBJ2-3; 9 positions agree with TRBD2. The V gene end was trimmed by 6 bases and the J gene end by 0 bases; junction bases not matched to a gene: 4. The CDR3 spans 15 residues. Germline loops: CDR1 SNHLY, CDR2 FYNNEI. The CDR3, as DNA: TGTGCCAGCAGAGGACTAGCGACTAGCACAGATACGCAGTATTTT. Translation gives CASRGLATSTDTQYF.

The chain uses TRBV6-5 and TRBJ1-3; D unresolved. Trimming cost V 2 bases and J 4 bases, with 12 bases left between them. The CDR3 length is 15 residues. Germline CDR1 and CDR2: MNHEY and SVGAGI. The CDR3 reads CASSYEAGGGNTIYF. The CDR3 nucleotides read TGTGCCAGCAGTTACGAAGCAGGAGGGGGAAACACCATATATTTT.

This chain joins TRBV5-1 and TRBJ2-3; TRBD2 aligns across 14 bases. The CDR3 sequence is 17 residues long. The V and J ends lost 4 bases and 2 bases, in that order; junction bases with no gene match: 6. The germline CDR1 and CDR2 sequences are SGHRS and YFSETQ. The DNA for the CDR3 is TGCGCCAGCAGCCCCGGACTAGCGGGGGGTTCCACAGATACGCAGTATTTT. Translation: CASSPGLAGGSTDTQYF.

The J gene is TRBJ1-4, the V gene TRBV7-9; 7 nucleotides agree with TRBD1. The CDR3 is 16 residues long. V lost 5 bases, J lost 3 bases, and 9 bases stayed unmatched. Germline-derived CDR1 and CDR2 are SEHNR and FQNEAQ (reference sequence). The CDR3 nucleotides read TGTGCCAGCAGCCCGGCTCGACAGGGTCCTAATGAAAAACTGTTTTTT. This encodes CASSPARQGPNEKLFF.

The chain combines TRBV6-4 with TRBJ2-1, with 11 bases identical to TRBD2. There are 15 residues in the CDR3. The J segment lost 4 bases and the V segment lost 7 bases, leaving 6 bases of the junction unmatched. The V gene's germline CDR1 is MRHNA and CDR2 SNTAGT. CDR3 nucleotides: TGTGCCAGCAAGTCTACTAGCGGGGGATACAATGAGCAGTTCTTC. It codes for CASKSTSGGYNEQFF.

The table lists this clone with a count of one. The chain recombines TRBV7-9 with TRBJ2-5; D is possibly TRBD2 (5 bases). V gave up 4 bases and J gave up 3 bases, with 9 bases separating them. The CDR3 length is 13 residues. Per germline, CDR1 SEHNR and CDR2 FQNEAQ (reference sequence). CDR3 sequence reads: CASSYTGEETQYF. The CDR3 region has the DNA TGTGCCAGCAGCTACACCGGGGAAGAGACCCAGTACTTC. Filled out from reference TRBV7-9 and TRBJ2-5, the complete variable domain reads DTGVSQNPRHKITKRGQNVTFRCDPISEHNRLYWYRQTLGQGPEFLTYFQNEAQLEKSRLLSDRFSAERPKGSFSTLEIQRTEQGDSAMYLCASSYTGEETQYFGPGTRLLVL.

The chain carries TRBV11-3 and TRBJ2-3, with 11 bases matching TRBD2. The V and J ends lost 5 bases and 3 bases, in that order; junction bases with no gene match: 4. In germline, CDR1 is SGHNT, CDR2 YENEEA. This CDR3 comprises 15 residues. The CDR3 nucleotides read TGTGCCAGCAGCACCACTAGCGGGGGAACAGATACGCAGTATTTT. Protein product: CASSTTSGGTDTQYF.

This chain links TRBV19 with TRBJ1-5; D call uncertain. V was clipped by 0 bases and J by 0 bases, with 12 bases between them. CDR1 and CDR2 from the germline V gene are LNHDA and SQIVND (reference sequence). This CDR3 is built from 17 residues. CDR3 coding DNA: TGTGCCAGTAGTATAGATCTGGGCATCCTTAGCAATCAGCCCCAGCATTTT. This sequence encodes CASSIDLGILSNQPQHF.